This entry concerns a single T cell receptor beta chain. The clone's antigen remains unknown. Per-nucleotide qualities are absent, and no much larger clonotype sits a single base away. Healthy controls were roughly 37 blood donors whose buffy coats came from the Finnish Red Cross blood service. All TCR-sequenced material derived from peripheral blood: patient blood samples and healthy donor buffy coats. Peripheral blood mononuclear cells were isolated by Ficoll-Hypaque gradient centrifugation. CD4+ cells were purified magnetically from the buffy coats of healthy controls. The Gentra Puregene Cell and Tissue kit was used to extract genomic DNA, and a Qubit 2.0 fluorometer was used to measure the amount of genomic DNA. The entry originates in a study of STAT5B mutations in CD4+ large granular lymphocyte leukemia (dated by TCRdb to 2021 to 2024). In the study overall: Among healthy controls, the CDR3 'QG' motif was associated with a particular HLA allele. TCRbeta repertoires of CD4+ T-cell large granular lymphocyte leukemia patients were compared with those of healthy blood donors. Flow cytometry performed on FACSCanto II or FACSVerse showed that the purified fractions had more than 95% purity among lymphocytes.

Trimming leaves V shorter by 5 bases and J shorter by 4 bases, with the junction holding 6 bases beyond the gene matches. The CDR3 has 13 amino acids, counting the end cysteine and phenylalanine. This entry keeps only the CDR3 DNA: 39 bases, framed from base 1. For CDR1 and CDR2, the germline V gene (reference sequence) lists GTSNPN and SVGIG. Broader findings and caveats from the paper: Each patient's main leukemic clonotypes were private, but about a quarter of these clonotypes showed up at low frequency in the non-leukemic repertoires of other patients. TRBV06-family usage was enriched among the top patient clones (8/27) compared with healthy controls (2/35). Compared with healthy CD4+ repertoires, CD4-sorted patient repertoires appeared more clonal, and this difference remained even after the putative leukemic clones were removed. Data were not HLA-matched; higher clonality in CD4+ versus CD8+ T-LGLL could reflect the relatively small sample size.

TCRbeta rearrangements were sequenced from genomic DNA using the immunoSEQ assay at survey resolution. The source study handled its data this way. In the TCR sequencing data, the lowest productive clonotype frequency that could be detected was 2.59 x 10-5. Only productive TCRbeta rearrangements, defined as complete and in-frame sequences, were included in the analyses. The clonality of each sample was calculated as Simpson clonality in the immunoSEQ Analyzer version 3.0. Clones were categorized by frequency as very rare, small, medium, large (1-20%) or hyperexpanded (>20%). Generation probabilities were estimated with OLGA 1.2.3, V-gene circos plots were made with VDJtools, specificities were searched in VDJdb, and CDR3 motifs were identified with GLIPH. What TCRdb holds here is the immuneACCESS table cut down to in-frame rearrangements. Part of the clones is not present; checked against another copy, under half of the missing clones reflect an unresolved V gene, and the others are unexplained. V and J calls plus clone size are reproduced from that table; the DNA served to infer D and trimming. In this sample the table shows roughly 48,000 clones, 60% to 75% of which occur a single time. The top ten hold about 1.5% of the sample.

Sequenced material: CD4+ T cells from blood buffy coats. The TCR was taken from a human donor in good health. The chain is made from TRBV30 and TRBJ2-3; TRBD1 fits 7 bases in the junction. The nucleotide sequence reads TGTGCCTGGGAGAAAGGGGGCTCAGATACGCAGTATTTT. Translation gives CAWEKGGSDTQYF.